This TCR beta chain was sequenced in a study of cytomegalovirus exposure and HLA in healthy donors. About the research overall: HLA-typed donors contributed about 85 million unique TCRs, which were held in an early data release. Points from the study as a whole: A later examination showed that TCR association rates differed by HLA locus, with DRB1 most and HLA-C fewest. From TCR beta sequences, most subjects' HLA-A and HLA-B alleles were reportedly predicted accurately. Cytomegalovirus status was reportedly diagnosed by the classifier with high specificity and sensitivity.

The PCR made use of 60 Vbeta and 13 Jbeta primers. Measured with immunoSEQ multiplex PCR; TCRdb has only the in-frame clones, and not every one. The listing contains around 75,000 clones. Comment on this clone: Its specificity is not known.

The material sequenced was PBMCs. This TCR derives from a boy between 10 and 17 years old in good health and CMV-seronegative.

CDR3 protein: CASSLTSGGIGTGELFF. The CDR3 nucleotides are TGTGCCAGCAGCTTGACTAGCGGGGGGATCGGCACCGGGGAGCTGTTTTTT. V and J are TRBV7-6 and TRBJ2-2, with 13 bases matching TRBD2. The ends lost 3 bases at V and 4 bases at J; junction bases unmatched: 5. Germline CDR1 SGHVS, CDR2 FNYEAQ. CDR3 length: 17 residues.